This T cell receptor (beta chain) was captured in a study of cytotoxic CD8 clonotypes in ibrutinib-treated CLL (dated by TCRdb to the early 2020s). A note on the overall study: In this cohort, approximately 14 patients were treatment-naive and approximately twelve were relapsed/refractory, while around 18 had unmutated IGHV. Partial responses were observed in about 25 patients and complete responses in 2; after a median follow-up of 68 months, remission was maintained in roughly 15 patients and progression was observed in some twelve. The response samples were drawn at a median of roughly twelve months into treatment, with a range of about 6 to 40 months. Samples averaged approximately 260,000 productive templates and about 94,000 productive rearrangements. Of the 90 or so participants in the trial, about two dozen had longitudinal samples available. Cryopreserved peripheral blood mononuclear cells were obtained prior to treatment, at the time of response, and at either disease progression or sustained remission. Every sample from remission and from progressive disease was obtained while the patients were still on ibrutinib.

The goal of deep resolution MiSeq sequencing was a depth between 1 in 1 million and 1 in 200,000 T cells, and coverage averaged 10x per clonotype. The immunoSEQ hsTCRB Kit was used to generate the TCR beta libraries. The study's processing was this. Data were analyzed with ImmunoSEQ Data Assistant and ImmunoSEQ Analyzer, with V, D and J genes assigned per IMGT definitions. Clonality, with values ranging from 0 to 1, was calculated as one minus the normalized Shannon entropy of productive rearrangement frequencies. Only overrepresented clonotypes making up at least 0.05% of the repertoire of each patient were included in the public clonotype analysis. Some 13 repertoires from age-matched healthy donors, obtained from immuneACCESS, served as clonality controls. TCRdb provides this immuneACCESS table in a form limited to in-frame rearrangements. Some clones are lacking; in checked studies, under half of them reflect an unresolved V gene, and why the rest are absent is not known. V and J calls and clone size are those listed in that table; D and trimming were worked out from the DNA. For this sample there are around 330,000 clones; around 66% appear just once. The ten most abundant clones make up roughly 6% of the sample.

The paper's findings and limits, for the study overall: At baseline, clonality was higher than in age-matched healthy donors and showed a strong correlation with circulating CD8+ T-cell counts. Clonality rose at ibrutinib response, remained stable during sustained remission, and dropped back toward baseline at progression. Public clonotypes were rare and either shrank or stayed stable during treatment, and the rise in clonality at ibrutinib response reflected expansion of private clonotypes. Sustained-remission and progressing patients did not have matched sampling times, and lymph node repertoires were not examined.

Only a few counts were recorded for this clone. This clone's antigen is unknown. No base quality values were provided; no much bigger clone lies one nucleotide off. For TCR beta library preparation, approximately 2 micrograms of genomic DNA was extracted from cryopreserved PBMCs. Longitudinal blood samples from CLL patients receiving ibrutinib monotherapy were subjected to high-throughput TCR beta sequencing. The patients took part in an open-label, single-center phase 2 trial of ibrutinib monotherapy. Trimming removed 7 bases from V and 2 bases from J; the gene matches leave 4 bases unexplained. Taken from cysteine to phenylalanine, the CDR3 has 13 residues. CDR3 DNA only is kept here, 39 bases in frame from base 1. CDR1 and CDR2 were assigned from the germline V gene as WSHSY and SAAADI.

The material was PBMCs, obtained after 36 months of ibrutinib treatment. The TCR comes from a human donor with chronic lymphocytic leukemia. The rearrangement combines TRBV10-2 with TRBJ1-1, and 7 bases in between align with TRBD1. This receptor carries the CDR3 CASTWDRNTEAFF. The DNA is TGCGCCAGCACTTGGGACAGAAACACTGAAGCTTTCTTT.